This T cell receptor beta chain was captured in a study of regulatory T cells in long-lasting Graves disease. Specified time point: persistent/refractory GD, antithyroid drugs over 5 years with positive TRAb. Researchers made the TCR library from RNA that was extracted from PBMCs. American Thyroid Association guidelines defined how Graves' disease was diagnosed. Building of the TCR beta libraries involved iRepertoire HTBI primers and Arm-PCR of CDR3 regions. Each CDR3 protein gets one entry after TCRdb re-called the multiplex PCR reads with MiXCR. The sample has a few hundred thousand distinct CDR3 sequences, about 20% seen once. This clonotype was seen more than once but under ten times. Its specificity is not known. Study-wide results and limits: Less diverse TCR repertoires were seen in persistent Graves' patients than in newly diagnosed ones.

CDR3 length: 15 amino acids. Trimming took 2 bases from V and 4 from J, leaving 14 bases between them. Germline values: CDR1 SGHTA, CDR2 FQGNSA. The source material was peripheral blood mononuclear cells (PBMCs), sampled when the disease was refractory, from a patient treated with antithyroid drugs. This TCR came from a female donor with Graves disease. The chain combines TRBV7-2 with TRBJ1-2; a weak D match, TRBD1 (5 bases). In DNA form, the CDR3 reads TGTGCCAGCAGCTTAACTTCTGGGGCAGCCTATGGCTACACCTTC. This translates into CASSLTSGAAYGYTF.